Detailed here is one TCR beta chain. The antigen is unknown. Focal radiation and CTLA-4 blockade (ipilimumab) were tested in chemo-refractory metastatic non-small-cell lung cancer patients. The data originate from a study of radiotherapy plus CTLA-4 blockade in lung cancer. The wider study: Objective responses were observed in 15% to 20% of patients, and disease control was achieved by approximately 30%. Study-wide findings and caveats: Researchers report tumor-derived TCR clones expanding in blood after radiotherapy plus ipilimumab.

This table comes from immunoSEQ multiplex PCR, and its TCRdb copy is limited to in-frame clones, with some not included. The table lists around 30,000 clones, 60% to 75% of them singletons. This CDR3 has 17 amino acids. CDR1 is LNHNV and CDR2 is YYDKDF in the germline V gene (reference sequence). V lost 2 bases and J 8 bases, leaving 19 bases between the germline ends. The TCR was taken from a human donor with non-small cell lung cancer whose response to radiotherapy plus ipilimumab could not be evaluated. V gene TRBV15 combines with J gene TRBJ1-6; the D is unclear. Sequencing was performed on peripheral blood, taken from a patient treated with radiotherapy plus ipilimumab. The CDR3 nucleotides are TGTGCCACCAGCAGAAACTATCCGACGAACGTGGATTCACCCCTCCACTTT. Translating it yields CATSRNYPTNVDSPLHF.